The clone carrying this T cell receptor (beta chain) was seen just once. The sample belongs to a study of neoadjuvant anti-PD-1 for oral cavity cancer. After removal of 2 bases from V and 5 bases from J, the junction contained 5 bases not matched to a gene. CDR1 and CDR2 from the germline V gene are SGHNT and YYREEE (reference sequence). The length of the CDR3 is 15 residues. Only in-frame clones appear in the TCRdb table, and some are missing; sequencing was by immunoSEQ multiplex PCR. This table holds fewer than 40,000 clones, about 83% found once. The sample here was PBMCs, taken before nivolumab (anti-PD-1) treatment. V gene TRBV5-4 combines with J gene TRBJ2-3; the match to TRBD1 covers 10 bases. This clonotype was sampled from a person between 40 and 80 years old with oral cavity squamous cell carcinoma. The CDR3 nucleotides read TGTGCCAGCAGCTTTGGACAGGGGGTGGTAGATACGCAGTATTTT. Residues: CASSFGQGVVDTQYF.